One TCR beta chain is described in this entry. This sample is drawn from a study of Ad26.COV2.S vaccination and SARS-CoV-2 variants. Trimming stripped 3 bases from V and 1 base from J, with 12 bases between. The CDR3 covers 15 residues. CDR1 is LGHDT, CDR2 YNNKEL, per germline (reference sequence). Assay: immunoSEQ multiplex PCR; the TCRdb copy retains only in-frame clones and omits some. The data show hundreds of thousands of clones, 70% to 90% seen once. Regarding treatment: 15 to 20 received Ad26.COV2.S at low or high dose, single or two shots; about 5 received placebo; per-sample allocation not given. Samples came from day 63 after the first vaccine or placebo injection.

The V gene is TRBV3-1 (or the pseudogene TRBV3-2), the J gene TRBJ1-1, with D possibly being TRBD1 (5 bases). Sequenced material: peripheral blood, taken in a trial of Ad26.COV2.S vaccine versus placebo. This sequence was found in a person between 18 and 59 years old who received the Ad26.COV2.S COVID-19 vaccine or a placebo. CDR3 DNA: TGTGCCAGCAGCCAGGACCACGGGGGGAACACTGAAGCTTTCTTT. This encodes CASSQDHGGNTEAFF.